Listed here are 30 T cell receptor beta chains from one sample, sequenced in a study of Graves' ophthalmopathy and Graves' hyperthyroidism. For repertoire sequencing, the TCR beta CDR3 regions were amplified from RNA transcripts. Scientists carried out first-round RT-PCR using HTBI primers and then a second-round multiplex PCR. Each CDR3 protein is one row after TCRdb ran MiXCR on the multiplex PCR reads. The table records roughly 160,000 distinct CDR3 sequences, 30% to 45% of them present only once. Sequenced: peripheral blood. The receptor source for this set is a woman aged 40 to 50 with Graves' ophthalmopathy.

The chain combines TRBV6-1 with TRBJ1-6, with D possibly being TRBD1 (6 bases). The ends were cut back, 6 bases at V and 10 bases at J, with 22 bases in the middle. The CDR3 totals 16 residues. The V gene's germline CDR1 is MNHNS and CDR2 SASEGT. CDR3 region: CASSPRGSKIGSPLHF. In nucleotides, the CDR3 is TGTGCCAGCAGCCCCAGGGGCAGTAAAATCGGCTCACCCCTCCACTTT.

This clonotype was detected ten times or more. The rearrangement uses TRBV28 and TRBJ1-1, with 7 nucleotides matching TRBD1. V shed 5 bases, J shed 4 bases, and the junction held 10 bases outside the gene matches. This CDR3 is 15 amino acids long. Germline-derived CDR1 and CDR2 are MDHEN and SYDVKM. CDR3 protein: CASSNHYRGITEAFF. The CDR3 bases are TGTGCCAGCAGTAATCACTACAGGGGTATCACTGAAGCTTTCTTT.

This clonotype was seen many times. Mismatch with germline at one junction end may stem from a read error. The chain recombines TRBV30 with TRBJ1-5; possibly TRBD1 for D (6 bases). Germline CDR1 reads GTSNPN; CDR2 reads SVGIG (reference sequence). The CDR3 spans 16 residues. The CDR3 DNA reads TGCGCCTGGAGTGCACCTTACAGGGTTAGCAATCAGCCCCAGCATTTT. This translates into CAWSAPYRVSNQPQHF.

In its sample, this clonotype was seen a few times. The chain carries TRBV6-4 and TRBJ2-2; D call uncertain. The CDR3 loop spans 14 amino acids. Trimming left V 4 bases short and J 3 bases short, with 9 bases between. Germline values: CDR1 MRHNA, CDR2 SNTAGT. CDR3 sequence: CASSARVDTGELFF. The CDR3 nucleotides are TGTGCCAGCAGTGCTAGGGTCGACACCGGGGAGCTGTTTTTT.

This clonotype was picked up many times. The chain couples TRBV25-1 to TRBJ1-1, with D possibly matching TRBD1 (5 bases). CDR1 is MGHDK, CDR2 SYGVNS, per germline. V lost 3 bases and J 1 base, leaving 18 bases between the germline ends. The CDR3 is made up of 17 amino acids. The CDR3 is CASSDQRGGRGNTEAFF. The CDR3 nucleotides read TGTGCCAGCAGTGACCAACGCGGGGGGAGGGGGAACACTGAAGCTTTCTTT. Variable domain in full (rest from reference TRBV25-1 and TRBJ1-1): EADIYQTPRYLVIGTGKKITLECSQTMGHDKMYWYQQDPGMELHLIHYSYGVNSTEKGDLSSESTVSRIRTEHFPLTLESARPSHTSQYLCASSDQRGGRGNTEAFFGQGTRLTVV.

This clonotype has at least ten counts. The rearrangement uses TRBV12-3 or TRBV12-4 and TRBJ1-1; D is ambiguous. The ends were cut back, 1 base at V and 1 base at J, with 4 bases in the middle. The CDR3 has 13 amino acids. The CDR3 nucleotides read TGTGCCAGCAGTTTAGGAGAGAACACTGAAGCTTTCTTT. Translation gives CASSLGENTEAFF.

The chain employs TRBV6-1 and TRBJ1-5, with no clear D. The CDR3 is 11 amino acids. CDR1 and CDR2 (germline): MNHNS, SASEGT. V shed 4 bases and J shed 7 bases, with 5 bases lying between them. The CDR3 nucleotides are TGTGCCAGCAGTGGAGAACAGCCCCAGCATTTT. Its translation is CASSGEQPQHF.

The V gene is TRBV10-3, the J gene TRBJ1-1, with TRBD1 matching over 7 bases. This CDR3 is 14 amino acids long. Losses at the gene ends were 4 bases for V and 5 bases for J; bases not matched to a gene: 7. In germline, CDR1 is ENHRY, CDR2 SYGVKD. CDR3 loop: CAISGDTGATEAFF. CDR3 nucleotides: TGTGCCATCAGTGGGGACACAGGGGCGACTGAAGCTTTCTTT.

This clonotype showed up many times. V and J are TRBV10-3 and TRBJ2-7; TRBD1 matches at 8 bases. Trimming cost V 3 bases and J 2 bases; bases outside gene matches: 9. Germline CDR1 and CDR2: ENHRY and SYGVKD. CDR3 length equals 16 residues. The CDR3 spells CAISDSRGQVAYEQYF. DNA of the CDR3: TGTGCCATCAGTGATTCCCGGGGACAGGTAGCCTACGAGCAGTACTTC.

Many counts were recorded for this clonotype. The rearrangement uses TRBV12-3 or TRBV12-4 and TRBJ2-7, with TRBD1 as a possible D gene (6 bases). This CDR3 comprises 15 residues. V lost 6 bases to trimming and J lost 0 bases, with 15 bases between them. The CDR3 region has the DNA TGTGCCAGCAGCAGCCAGGGGATAACCTCCTACGAGCAGTACTTC. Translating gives CASSSQGITSYEQYF.

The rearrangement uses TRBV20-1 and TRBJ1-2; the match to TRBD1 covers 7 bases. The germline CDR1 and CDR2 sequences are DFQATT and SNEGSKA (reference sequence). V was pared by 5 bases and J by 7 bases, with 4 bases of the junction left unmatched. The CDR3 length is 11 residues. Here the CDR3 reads CSAAQGFGYTF. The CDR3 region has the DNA TGCAGTGCTGCACAGGGGTTTGGCTACACCTTC.

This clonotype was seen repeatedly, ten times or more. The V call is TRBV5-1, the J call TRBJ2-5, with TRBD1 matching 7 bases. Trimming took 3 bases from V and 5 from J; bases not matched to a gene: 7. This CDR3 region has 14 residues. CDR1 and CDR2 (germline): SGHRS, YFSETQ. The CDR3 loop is CASSWDSARETQYF. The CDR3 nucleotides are TGCGCCAGCAGCTGGGACAGTGCGCGGGAGACCCAGTACTTC.

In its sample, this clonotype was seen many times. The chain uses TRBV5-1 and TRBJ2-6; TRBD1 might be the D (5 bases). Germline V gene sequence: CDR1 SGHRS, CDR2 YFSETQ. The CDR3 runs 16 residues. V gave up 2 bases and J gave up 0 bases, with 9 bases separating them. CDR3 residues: CASSFGALSGANVLTF. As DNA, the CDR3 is TGCGCCAGCAGCTTTGGGGCGCTCTCTGGGGCCAACGTCCTGACTTTC.

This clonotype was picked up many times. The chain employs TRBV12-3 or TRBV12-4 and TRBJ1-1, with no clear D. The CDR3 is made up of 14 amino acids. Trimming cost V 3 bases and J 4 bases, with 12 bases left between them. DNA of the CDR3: TGTGCCAGCAGTTTTCGAACCACGTCCACTGAAGCTTTCTTT. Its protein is CASSFRTTSTEAFF.

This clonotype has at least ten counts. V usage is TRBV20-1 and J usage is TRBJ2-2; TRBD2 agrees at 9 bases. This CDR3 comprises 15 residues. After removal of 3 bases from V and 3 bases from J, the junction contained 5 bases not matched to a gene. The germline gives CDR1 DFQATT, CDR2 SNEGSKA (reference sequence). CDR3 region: CSARRASGDTGELFF. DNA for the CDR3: TGCAGTGCTAGGAGGGCTAGCGGGGACACCGGGGAGCTGTTTTTT.

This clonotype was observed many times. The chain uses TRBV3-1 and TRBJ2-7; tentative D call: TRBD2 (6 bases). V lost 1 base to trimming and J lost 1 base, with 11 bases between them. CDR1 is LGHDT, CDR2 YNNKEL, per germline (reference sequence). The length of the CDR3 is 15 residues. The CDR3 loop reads CASSQGVGGSYEQYF. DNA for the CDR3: TGTGCCAGCAGCCAAGGTGTCGGGGGTTCCTACGAGCAGTACTTC.

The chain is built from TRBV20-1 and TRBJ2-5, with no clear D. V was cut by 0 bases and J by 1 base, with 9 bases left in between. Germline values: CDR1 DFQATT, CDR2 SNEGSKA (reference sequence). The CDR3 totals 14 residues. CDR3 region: CSARDRPLQETQYF. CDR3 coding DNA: TGCAGTGCTAGAGATCGTCCCCTCCAAGAGACCCAGTACTTC.

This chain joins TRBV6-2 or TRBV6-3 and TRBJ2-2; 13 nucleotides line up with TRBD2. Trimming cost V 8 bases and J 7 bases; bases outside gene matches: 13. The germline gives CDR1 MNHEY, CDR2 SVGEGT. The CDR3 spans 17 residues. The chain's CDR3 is CASRSTTSGRTVGELFF. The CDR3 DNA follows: TGTGCCAGCCGCTCAACGACTAGCGGGAGGACGGTCGGGGAGCTGTTTTTT.

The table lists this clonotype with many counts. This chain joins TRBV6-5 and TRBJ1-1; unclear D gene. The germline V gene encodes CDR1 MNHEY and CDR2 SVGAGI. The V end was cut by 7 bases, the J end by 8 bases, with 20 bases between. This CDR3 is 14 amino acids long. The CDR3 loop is CASMAGPLSTEAFF. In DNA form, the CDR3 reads TGTGCCAGCATGGCAGGACCCCTAAGCACCGAAGCTTTCTTT.

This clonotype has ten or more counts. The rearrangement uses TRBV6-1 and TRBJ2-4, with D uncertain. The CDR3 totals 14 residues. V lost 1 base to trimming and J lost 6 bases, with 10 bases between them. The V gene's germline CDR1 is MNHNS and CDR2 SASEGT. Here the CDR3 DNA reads TGTGCCAGCAGTGAAGGAAGGTCGGCAAACATTCAGTACTTC. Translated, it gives CASSEGRSANIQYF.

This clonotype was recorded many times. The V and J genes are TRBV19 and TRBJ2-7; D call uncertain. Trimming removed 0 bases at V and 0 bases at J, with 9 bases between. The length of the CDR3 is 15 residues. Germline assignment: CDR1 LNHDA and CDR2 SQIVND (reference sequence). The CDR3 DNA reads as TGTGCCAGTAGTATAGATGGAAGGAGCTCCTACGAGCAGTACTTC. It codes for CASSIDGRSSYEQYF.

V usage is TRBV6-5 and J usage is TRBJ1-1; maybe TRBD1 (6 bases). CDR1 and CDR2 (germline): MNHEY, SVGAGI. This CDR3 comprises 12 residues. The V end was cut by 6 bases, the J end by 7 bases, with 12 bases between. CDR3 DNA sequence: TGTGCCAGCAGGTACCGACAGGTTGAAGCTTTCTTT. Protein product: CASRYRQVEAFF.

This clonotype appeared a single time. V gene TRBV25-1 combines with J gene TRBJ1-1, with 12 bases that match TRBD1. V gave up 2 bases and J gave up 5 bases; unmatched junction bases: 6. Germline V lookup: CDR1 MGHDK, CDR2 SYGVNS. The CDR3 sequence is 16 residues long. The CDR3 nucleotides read TGTGCCAGCAGTGAAAGGGGACAGGGGGCGGGTACTGAAGCTTTCTTT. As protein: CASSERGQGAGTEAFF.

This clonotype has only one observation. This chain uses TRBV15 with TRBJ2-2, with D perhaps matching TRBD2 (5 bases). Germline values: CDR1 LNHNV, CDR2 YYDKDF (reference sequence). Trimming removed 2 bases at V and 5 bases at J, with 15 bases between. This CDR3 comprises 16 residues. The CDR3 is CATSRLGGSATGELFF. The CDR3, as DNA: TGTGCCACCAGCAGACTAGGAGGATCGGCGACCGGGGAGCTGTTTTTT.

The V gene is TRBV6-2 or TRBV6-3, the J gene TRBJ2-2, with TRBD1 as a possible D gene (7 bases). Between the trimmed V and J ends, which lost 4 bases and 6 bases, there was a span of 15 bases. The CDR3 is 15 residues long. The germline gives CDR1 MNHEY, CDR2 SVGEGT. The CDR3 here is CASSSGTGDSGELFF. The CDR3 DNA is TGTGCCAGCAGTTCTGGAACAGGGGACTCCGGGGAGCTGTTTTTT.

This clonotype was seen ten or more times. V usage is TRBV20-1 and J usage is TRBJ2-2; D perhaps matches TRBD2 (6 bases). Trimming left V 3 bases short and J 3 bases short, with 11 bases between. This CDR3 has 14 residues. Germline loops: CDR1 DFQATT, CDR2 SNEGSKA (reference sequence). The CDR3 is CSASWSGDTGELFF. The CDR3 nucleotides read TGCAGTGCTAGTTGGTCGGGGGACACCGGGGAGCTGTTTTTT.

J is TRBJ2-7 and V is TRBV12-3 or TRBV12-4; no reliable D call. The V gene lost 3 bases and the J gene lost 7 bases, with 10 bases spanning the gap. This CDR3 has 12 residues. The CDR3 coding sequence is TGTGCCAGCAGTTTTACGCGATGGGAGCAGTACTTC. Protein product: CASSFTRWEQYF.

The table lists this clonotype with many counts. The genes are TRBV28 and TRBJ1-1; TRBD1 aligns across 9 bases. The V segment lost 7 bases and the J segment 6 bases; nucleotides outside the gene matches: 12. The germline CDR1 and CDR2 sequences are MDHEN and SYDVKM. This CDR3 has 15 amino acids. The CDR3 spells CASTVTGGSFAEAFF. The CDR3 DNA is TGTGCCAGCACCGTGACAGGGGGGAGTTTCGCTGAAGCTTTCTTT.

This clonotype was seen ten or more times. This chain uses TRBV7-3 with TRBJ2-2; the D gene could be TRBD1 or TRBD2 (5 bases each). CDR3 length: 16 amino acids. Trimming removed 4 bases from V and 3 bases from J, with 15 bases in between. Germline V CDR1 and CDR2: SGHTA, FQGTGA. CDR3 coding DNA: TGTGCCAGCAGCTCCGGGGCTAGCTGGGACACCGGGGAGCTGTTTTTT. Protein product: CASSSGASWDTGELFF.

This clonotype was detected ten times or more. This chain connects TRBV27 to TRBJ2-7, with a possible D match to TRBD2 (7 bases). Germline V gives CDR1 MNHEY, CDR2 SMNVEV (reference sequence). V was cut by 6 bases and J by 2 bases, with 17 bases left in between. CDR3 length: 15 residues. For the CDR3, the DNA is TGTGCCAGCAGGGGCACCGGGCGGGGGCCCTACGAGCAGTACTTC. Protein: CASRGTGRGPYEQYF.